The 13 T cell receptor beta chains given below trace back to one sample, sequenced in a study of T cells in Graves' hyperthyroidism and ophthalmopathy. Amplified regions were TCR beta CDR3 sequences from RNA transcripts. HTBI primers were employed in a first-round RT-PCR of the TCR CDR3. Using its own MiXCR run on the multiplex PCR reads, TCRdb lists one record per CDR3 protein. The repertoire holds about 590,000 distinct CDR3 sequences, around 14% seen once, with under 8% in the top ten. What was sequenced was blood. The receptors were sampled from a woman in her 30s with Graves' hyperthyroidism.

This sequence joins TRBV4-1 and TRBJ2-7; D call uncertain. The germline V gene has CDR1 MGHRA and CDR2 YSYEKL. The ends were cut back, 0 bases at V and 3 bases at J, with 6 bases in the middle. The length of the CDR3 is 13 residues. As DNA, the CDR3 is TGCGCCAGCAGCCAAGACCAGGTCTACGAGCAGTACTTC. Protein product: CASSQDQVYEQYF.

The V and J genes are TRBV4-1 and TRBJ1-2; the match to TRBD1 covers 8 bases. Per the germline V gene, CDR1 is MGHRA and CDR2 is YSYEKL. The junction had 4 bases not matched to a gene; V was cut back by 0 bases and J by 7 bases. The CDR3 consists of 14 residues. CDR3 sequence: CASSQESQGAGYTF. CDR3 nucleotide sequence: TGCGCCAGCAGCCAAGAGAGCCAGGGGGCTGGCTACACCTTC.

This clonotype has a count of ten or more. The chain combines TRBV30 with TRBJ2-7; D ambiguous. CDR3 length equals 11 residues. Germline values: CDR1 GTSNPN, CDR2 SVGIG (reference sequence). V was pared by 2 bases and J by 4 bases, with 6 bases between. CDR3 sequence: CAWSSQYEQYF. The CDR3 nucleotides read TGTGCCTGGAGTAGCCAGTACGAGCAGTACTTC. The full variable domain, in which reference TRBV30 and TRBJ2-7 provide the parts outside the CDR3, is SQTIHQWPATLVQPVGSPLSLECTVEGTSNPNLYWYRQAAGRGLQLLFYSVGIGQISSEVPQNLSASRPQDRQFILSSKKLLLSDSGFYLCAWSSQYEQYFGPGTRLTVT.

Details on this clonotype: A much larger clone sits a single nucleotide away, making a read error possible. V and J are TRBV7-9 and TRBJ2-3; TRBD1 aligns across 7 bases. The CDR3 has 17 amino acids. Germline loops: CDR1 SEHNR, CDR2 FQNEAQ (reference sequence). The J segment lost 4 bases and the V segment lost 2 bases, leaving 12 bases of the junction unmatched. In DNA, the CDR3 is TGTGCCAGCAGCTTAAAGGGGAAGGGACAGATCGCAGATACGCAGTATTTT. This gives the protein CASSLKGKGQIADTQYF.

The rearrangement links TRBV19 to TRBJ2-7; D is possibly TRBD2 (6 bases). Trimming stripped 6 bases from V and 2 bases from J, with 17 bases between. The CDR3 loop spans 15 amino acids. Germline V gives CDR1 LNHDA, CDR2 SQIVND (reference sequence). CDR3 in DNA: TGTGCCAGTAGCAGATCTTGGGAGGAGACCTACGAGCAGTACTTC. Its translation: CASSRSWEETYEQYF.

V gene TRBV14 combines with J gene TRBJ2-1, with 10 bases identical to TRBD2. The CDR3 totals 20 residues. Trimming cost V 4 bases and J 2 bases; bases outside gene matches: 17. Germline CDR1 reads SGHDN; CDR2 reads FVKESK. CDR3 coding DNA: TGTGCCAGCAGCCCCCGAGCGGGAGGGCCTCGGGTTTTCGCCTACAATGAGCAGTTCTTC. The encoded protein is CASSPRAGGPRVFAYNEQFF.

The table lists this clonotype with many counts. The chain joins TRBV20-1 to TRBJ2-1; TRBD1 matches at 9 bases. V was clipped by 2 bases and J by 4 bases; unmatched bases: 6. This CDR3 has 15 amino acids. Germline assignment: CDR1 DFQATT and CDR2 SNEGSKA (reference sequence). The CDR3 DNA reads TGCAGTGCTAGACCAAGGACAGGGGCGTACAATGAGCAGTTCTTC. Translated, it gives CSARPRTGAYNEQFF.

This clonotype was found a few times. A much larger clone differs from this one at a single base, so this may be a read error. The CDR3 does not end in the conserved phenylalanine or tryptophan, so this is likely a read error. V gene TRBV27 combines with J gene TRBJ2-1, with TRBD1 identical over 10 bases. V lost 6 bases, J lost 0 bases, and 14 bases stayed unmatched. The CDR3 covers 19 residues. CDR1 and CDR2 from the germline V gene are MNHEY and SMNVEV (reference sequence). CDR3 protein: CASSRPGQGISSSYNEQFS. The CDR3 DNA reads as TGTGCCAGCAGCCGGCCGGGACAGGGGATTTCTAGCTCCTACAATGAGCAGTTCTCC.

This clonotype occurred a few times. Here the CDR3 DNA reads TGTGCCAGCTCGGACAGGGTATACTACGAGCAGTACTTC. It specifies CASSDRVYYEQYF. The chain links TRBV6-1 to TRBJ2-7, with TRBD1 matching 8 bases. Trimming took 8 bases from V and 3 from J; bases not matched to a gene: 6. CDR3 length: 13 amino acids. Germline V lookup: CDR1 MNHNS, CDR2 SASEGT.

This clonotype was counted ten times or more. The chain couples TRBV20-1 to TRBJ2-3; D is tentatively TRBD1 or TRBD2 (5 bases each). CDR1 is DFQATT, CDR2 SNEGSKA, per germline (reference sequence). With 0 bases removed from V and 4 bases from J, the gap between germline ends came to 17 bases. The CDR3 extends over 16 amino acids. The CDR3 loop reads CSARDDGGEVADTQYF. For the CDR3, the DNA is TGCAGTGCTAGAGACGATGGGGGAGAGGTGGCAGATACGCAGTATTTT.

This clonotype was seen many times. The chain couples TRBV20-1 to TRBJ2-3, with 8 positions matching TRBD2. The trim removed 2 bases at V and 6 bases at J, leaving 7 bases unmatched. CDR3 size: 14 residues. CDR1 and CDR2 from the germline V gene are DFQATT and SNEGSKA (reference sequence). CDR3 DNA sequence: TGCAGTGCTAGAATCCCTAGCGGGTTTGATACGCAGTATTTT. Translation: CSARIPSGFDTQYF.

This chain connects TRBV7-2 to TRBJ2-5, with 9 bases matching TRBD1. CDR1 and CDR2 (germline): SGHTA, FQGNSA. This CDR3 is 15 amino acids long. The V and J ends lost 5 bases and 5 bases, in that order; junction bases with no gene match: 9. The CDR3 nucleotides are TGTGCCAGCAGCAAGAGGGACAGGGCTGGGGAGACCCAGTACTTC. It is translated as CASSKRDRAGETQYF.

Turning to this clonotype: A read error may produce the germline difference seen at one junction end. The CDR3, as DNA: TGTGCCAGCAGCCAAGTCCGACAGGGGGGCGCCATCCACTTC. It codes for CASSQVRQGGAIHF. V usage is TRBV14 and J usage is TRBJ2-5; 9 bases agree with TRBD1. Germline CDR1 SGHDN, CDR2 FVKESK. The CDR3 has 14 amino acids.